This record looks at one TCR beta chain sequence and its context. This sample is part of a study of shared clonotypes between healthy human individuals. In the sorted-subset replicate PCRs, 150 to 200 ng DNA, 25,000 to 30,000 T cell genomes, was used. The data were produced by immunoSEQ multiplex PCR, yet TCRdb's version contains in-frame clones alone and is incomplete. Of fewer than 2.5 million clones listed, roughly 93% are singletons. The CDR3 runs to 15 residues. Trimming took off 0 bases at V and 8 bases at J, with 16 bases between the two ends. Germline loops: CDR1 SGHTA, CDR2 FQGNSA. The authors divided CD4+ cells into CD45RA+ naive and CD45RA-negative memory subsets.

Sequenced sample: naive CD4+ T cells from PBMCs. Subset defined: CD45RA+ positively selected. J is TRBJ1-2 and V is TRBV7-2, with a tentative D call TRBD1 (6 bases). The TCR originated in a man between 18 and 35 years old in good health. Some clones in this sample may be carry-over from other donors' samples. CDR3 region: CASSLADGQGWGYTF. CDR3 DNA: TGTGCCAGCAGCTTAGCGGATGGGCAGGGGTGGGGCTACACCTTC.